These 10 T cell receptor beta chains were all obtained from the same sample, sequenced in a study of spatial heterogeneity in lung cancer. Findings and caveats of the study: Tumor mutation counts were tracked by expanded intratumoral alpha and beta TCR counts.

Their recognized antigens are unknown. The sample's time point: sample taken at primary tumor resection. TCRdb called the 5' RACE reads again in MiXCR, with one record for every CDR3 protein. The sample carries 5,900 or so distinct CDR3 sequences, roughly 1.4% recorded once. Sequencing used lung tumor tissue, obtained at surgery. The receptors were gathered from a male donor with early-stage non-small cell lung cancer.

The sample holds many counts of this clonotype. J is TRBJ1-2 and V is TRBV6-6; the D gene is possibly TRBD1 (6 bases). The CDR3 is 13 residues long. CDR1 and CDR2 from the germline V gene are MNHNY and SVGAGI (reference sequence). Trimming cost V 5 bases and J 3 bases, with 10 bases left between them. The CDR3 reads CASSGGLDYGYTF. DNA for the CDR3: TGTGCCAGCAGTGGGGGGCTGGACTATGGCTACACCTTC.

This clonotype is judged medium-sized (0.01 to 0.1%). The chain uses TRBV10-2 and TRBJ1-6; 7 bases match TRBD1. With V trimmed by 4 bases and J by 14 bases, 5 bases remained unmatched. From germline, CDR1 is WSHSY and CDR2 SAAADI. This CDR3 has 12 residues. CDR3 in amino acids: CASSGTGVALHF. The CDR3 DNA is TGCGCCAGCAGTGGAACAGGGGTGGCCCTCCACTTT.

This clonotype came up many times. This chain links TRBV18 with TRBJ2-7, with D unclear. Germline CDR1 KGHSH, CDR2 LQKENI. V gave up 3 bases and J gave up 4 bases, with 13 bases separating them. CDR3 size: 14 residues. CDR3 region: CASSPGPPVYEQYF. The DNA for the CDR3 is TGTGCCAGCTCACCCGGACCCCCCGTATACGAGCAGTACTTC.

This clonotype is termed medium-sized. The CDR3 DNA follows: TGCGCCAGCAGCCAAGAAGTCGGTTTCGGCACTGAAGCTTTCTTT. It yields the protein CASSQEVGFGTEAFF. The V gene is TRBV4-1, the J gene TRBJ1-1; unclear D gene. There are 15 residues in the CDR3. The germline V gene encodes CDR1 MGHRA and CDR2 YSYEKL. Trimming removed 0 bases from V and 4 bases from J, with 12 bases in between.

This clonotype is judged medium-sized. The chain couples TRBV29-1 to TRBJ1-2, with a tentative D call TRBD1 (5 bases). The V end was cut by 4 bases, the J end by 7 bases, with 10 bases between. There are 11 residues in the CDR3. Germline V gene lookup returns CDR1 SQVTM and CDR2 ANQGSEA. The CDR3 DNA reads TGCAGCGTTGGGACACGGAGTGGCTACACCTTC. This codes for CSVGTRSGYTF.

This clonotype was seen many times. This sequence joins TRBV10-3 and TRBJ2-5, with 10 bases that match TRBD2. The CDR3 length is 15 residues. Germline loops: CDR1 ENHRY, CDR2 SYGVKD. V lost 4 bases, J lost 0 bases, and 2 bases stayed unmatched. The CDR3 region is CAISGTSGNQETQYF. In DNA, the CDR3 is TGTGCCATCAGTGGGACTAGCGGAAACCAAGAGACCCAGTACTTC.

This clonotype was seen repeatedly, ten times or more. The CDR3 reads CASSGGLHNEQFF. As DNA, the CDR3 is TGTGCCAGCAGCGGGGGACTCCACAATGAGCAGTTCTTC. The rearrangement links TRBV7-3 to TRBJ2-1; D is perhaps TRBD2 (6 bases). This CDR3 spans 13 amino acids. Germline CDR1 and CDR2: SGHTA and FQGTGA. V lost 5 bases and J 5 bases, leaving 10 bases between the germline ends.

This clonotype is medium-sized (0.01 to 0.1%). This chain joins TRBV6-6 and TRBJ2-1; D is possibly TRBD1 or TRBD2 (6 bases each). Trimming left V 11 bases short and J 8 bases short, with 19 bases between. The CDR3 runs 13 residues. CDR1 is MNHNY, CDR2 SVGAGI, per germline (reference sequence). This CDR3 is CASKQGGGDEQFF. CDR3 nucleotide sequence: TGTGCCTCCAAACAGGGAGGCGGCGATGAGCAGTTCTTC.

This clonotype ranks as medium-sized (0.01 to 0.1%). The chain couples TRBV27 to TRBJ1-5; 9 nucleotides agree with TRBD1. With V trimmed by 5 bases and J by 3 bases, 5 bases remained unmatched. The CDR3 loop spans 15 amino acids. In germline, CDR1 is MNHEY, CDR2 SMNVEV (reference sequence). Here the CDR3 reads CASSMTGGFNQPQHF. The CDR3 DNA follows: TGTGCCAGCAGTATGACAGGGGGATTCAATCAGCCCCAGCATTTT.

This clonotype has at least ten counts. The gene calls are TRBV5-1 and TRBJ1-2; D not certain. There are 14 residues in the CDR3. The V gene lost 1 base and the J gene lost 6 bases, with 13 bases spanning the gap. The germline CDR1 and CDR2 sequences are SGHRS and YFSETQ. DNA of the CDR3: TGCGCCAGCAGCTTGTTCGGGATTGAACATGGCTACACCTTC. Translating gives CASSLFGIEHGYTF.